These 15 T cell receptor beta chains were all obtained from the same sample, sequenced in a study of OX40 agonist ivuxolimab in advanced cancers. Sequencing was performed with immunoSEQ multiplex PCR; in TCRdb, only in-frame clones are kept and a portion is missing. Among 55,000 to 80,000 clones listed, about 81% were seen once. The sequences come from CD4+ or CD8+ T cells sorted from blood, collected in a trial of the OX40 agonist ivuxolimab. Receptor source: an adult with an advanced solid tumor such as melanoma, head and neck, liver or kidney cancer.

The V and J genes are TRBV9 and TRBJ1-2; 8 bases are shared with TRBD1. The length of the CDR3 is 15 residues. Germline V gene lookup returns CDR1 SGDLS and CDR2 YYNGEE. The trim removed 4 bases at V and 7 bases at J, leaving 12 bases unmatched. The CDR3, as DNA: TGTGCCAGCAGCTCCAGGGGGCAGGGAATGGGTGGCTACACCTTC. It translates to CASSSRGQGMGGYTF. Supplemented by reference TRBV9 and TRBJ1-2, the full variable domain reads DSGVTQTPKHLITATGQRVTLRCSPRSGDLSVYWYQQSLDQGLQFLIQYYNGEERAKGNILERFSAQQFPDLHSELNLSSLELGDSALYFCASSSRGQGMGGYTFGSGTRLTVV.

V usage is TRBV12-5 and J usage is TRBJ2-4; the D is unclear. Trimming removed 2 bases at V and 0 bases at J, with 11 bases between. Germline CDR1 and CDR2: LGHNT and FRNRAP. The CDR3 consists of 16 residues. CDR3 in DNA: TGTGCTAGTGGTTTGCTTAACAGAGTAGCCAAAAACATTCAGTACTTC. Translated: CASGLLNRVAKNIQYF.

CDR3 bases: TGTGCCAGCAGTCTTCCAGGACTCTACGAGCAGTACTTC. Translated: CASSLPGLYEQYF. The V and J genes are TRBV6-1 and TRBJ2-7, with D possibly matching TRBD2 (5 bases). Trimming took 5 bases from V and 3 from J, leaving 11 bases between them. The CDR3 loop spans 13 amino acids. Germline CDR1 MNHNS, CDR2 SASEGT.

As regards this clone: At one end the junction does not follow the germline gene, possibly because of a read error. The sample carries other DNA sequences with the same CDR3. The genes are TRBV9 and TRBJ1-5; D gene ambiguous. Germline lookup yields CDR1 SGDLS and CDR2 YYNGEE. CDR3 length equals 15 residues. Written as DNA, the CDR3 is TGTGCCAGCAGCGTAGGGCAGGCCGAGAATCAACCCCAGCATTTT. It translates to CASSVGQAENQPQHF.

The V gene is TRBV14, the J gene TRBJ1-4; D is uncertain. Deletions cut 0 bases from V and 12 bases from J, with 14 bases between. CDR1 is SGHDN, CDR2 FVKESK, per germline. The CDR3 extends over 14 amino acids. For the CDR3, the DNA is TGTGCCAGCAGCCAAGATGGTAGGGTATCCGAACTGTTTTTT. Amino acid sequence: CASSQDGRVSELFF.

The chain joins TRBV19 to TRBJ2-3, with D hard to call. The CDR3 is made up of 14 amino acids. Trimming cost V 3 bases and J 0 bases, with 7 bases left between them. Per the germline V gene, CDR1 is LNHDA and CDR2 is SQIVND (reference sequence). The CDR3 here is CASSMLGSTDTQYF. The CDR3 bases are TGTGCCAGTAGTATGCTGGGGAGCACAGATACGCAGTATTTT.

This chain joins TRBV9 and TRBJ1-2; unclear D gene. Germline assignment: CDR1 SGDLS and CDR2 YYNGEE. The CDR3 contains 15 residues. Between the trimmed V and J ends, which lost 2 bases and 4 bases, there was a span of 15 bases. The CDR3 protein is CASSVFSQGGYGYTF. CDR3 nucleotides: TGTGCCAGCAGCGTTTTTTCGCAAGGTGGCTATGGCTACACCTTC.

This clone turned up a few times. The rearrangement links TRBV19 to TRBJ1-5, with unresolved D. The CDR3 runs 15 residues. Trimming left V 2 bases short and J 6 bases short, with 14 bases between. Germline values: CDR1 LNHDA, CDR2 SQIVND (reference sequence). The CDR3, as DNA: TGTGCCAGTAGTATAAGCCCACAAGGCGGTCAGCCCCAGCATTTT. It encodes CASSISPQGGQPQHF.

The V and J genes are TRBV7-2 and TRBJ2-1, with 8 bases matching TRBD2. The CDR3 has 17 residues. Trimming cost V 4 bases and J 0 bases; bases outside gene matches: 8. CDR1 is SGHTA, CDR2 FQGNSA, per germline. This chain's CDR3 is CASSSRRGGFSYNEQFF. Written as DNA, the CDR3 is TGTGCCAGCAGCTCCCGCCGGGGGGGGTTCTCCTACAATGAGCAGTTCTTC.

The chain uses TRBV10-3 and TRBJ1-2; D unclear. Between the trimmed V and J ends, which lost 6 bases and 4 bases, there was a span of 18 bases. CDR1 is ENHRY and CDR2 is SYGVKD in the germline V gene. The CDR3 has 15 amino acids. The CDR3 DNA follows: TGTGCCATCAGACTGACCGGAGCGGCCCTCTATGGCTACACCTTC. Translation: CAIRLTGAALYGYTF.

This clone occurred many times. The chain couples TRBV6-1 to TRBJ1-1, with no clear D. This CDR3 is built from 13 residues. The V end lost 2 bases, the J end lost 10 bases, and 14 bases lay between the germline ends. Germline V lookup: CDR1 MNHNS, CDR2 SASEGT. CDR3 sequence reads: CASSELGNSRAFF. Written as DNA, the CDR3 is TGTGCCAGCAGTGAACTCGGGAACAGCAGAGCTTTCTTT.

The chain recombines TRBV25-1 with TRBJ1-4, with a tentative D call TRBD1 (6 bases). The CDR3 length is 16 residues. Germline lookup yields CDR1 MGHDK and CDR2 SYGVNS. Trimming stripped 3 bases from V and 1 base from J, with 12 bases between. The chain's CDR3 is CASSDWGRVTNEKLFF. DNA for the CDR3: TGTGCCAGCAGTGATTGGGGGCGCGTAACTAATGAAAAACTGTTTTTT. The variable domain in full, with the rest retrieved from reference TRBV25-1 and TRBJ1-4, is EADIYQTPRYLVIGTGKKITLECSQTMGHDKMYWYQQDPGMELHLIHYSYGVNSTEKGDLSSESTVSRIRTEHFPLTLESARPSHTSQYLCASSDWGRVTNEKLFFGSGTQLSVL.

V and J are TRBV7-9 and TRBJ2-3; no firm D call. Germline V gives CDR1 SEHNR, CDR2 FQNEAQ (reference sequence). With 2 bases removed from V and 0 bases from J, the gap between germline ends came to 9 bases. The CDR3 spans 15 residues. CDR3 region: CASSLLAASTDTQYF. For the CDR3, the DNA is TGTGCCAGCAGCTTATTGGCGGCCAGCACAGATACGCAGTATTTT.

The chain uses TRBV6-1 and TRBJ1-2; D not resolved. CDR1 is MNHNS and CDR2 is SASEGT in the germline V gene. The CDR3 sequence is 14 residues long. V shed 6 bases and J shed 7 bases, with 18 bases lying between them. The chain's CDR3 is CASSQGGFNSGYTF. The CDR3 nucleotides read TGTGCCAGCAGCCAAGGCGGCTTTAATAGTGGCTACACCTTC.

The chain recombines TRBV18 with TRBJ2-5; D gene uncertain. Looked up from germline, CDR1 is KGHSH and CDR2 is LQKENI. The V gene lost 3 bases and the J gene lost 1 base, with 6 bases spanning the gap. This CDR3 is built from 13 residues. CDR3 nucleotides: TGTGCCAGCTCACCGTCCCCCCAAGAGACCCAGTACTTC. It yields the protein CASSPSPQETQYF.